The clone carrying this T cell receptor (beta chain) was seen at least ten times. Its antigen remains unknown. The V and J ends lost 0 bases and 0 bases, in that order; junction bases with no gene match: 6. Germline V lookup: CDR1 SGHRS, CDR2 YFSETQ. The CDR3 has 17 amino acids. Samples came from axillary lymph nodes draining the breast cancer. The data originate from a study of breast tumors, draining lymph nodes, adjacent tissues. Broader study findings: Findings are consistent with lymph node origin and intratumoral expansion of most tumor T cells. Compared with lymph nodes, tumors were less diverse; compared with nontumor tissue, more.

MiXCR, applied by TCRdb to the multiplex PCR reads, yields one record per CDR3 protein. The repertoire includes under 250,000 distinct CDR3 sequences, 32% of them detected once, and around 1.5% sits in the top ten. V gene TRBV5-1 combines with J gene TRBJ1-3; 7 nucleotides line up with TRBD1. The sequencing sample was made of axillary lymph node tissue. The source is a female donor with breast cancer. Some clones in this sample may be carry-over from other donors' samples. The DNA of the CDR3 is TGCGCCAGCAGCTTGGCTCAACAGGGGAGCTCTGGAAACACCATATATTTT. It codes for CASSLAQQGSSGNTIYF.